This T cell receptor (beta chain) is drawn from a study of PD-L1 blockade in urothelial cancer. Looking at the study overall: Atezolizumab was started by patients around 2014 at 1,200 mg intravenously every 3 weeks. Men with urothelial cancer arising in the bladder made up twenty-five of 29 patients. Blood was evaluated 3 weeks (second dose) and 6 weeks after therapy began.

This CDR3 contains 17 residues. V lost 5 bases to trimming and J lost 2 bases; unmatched junction nucleotides: 11. The germline gives CDR1 SGHTA, CDR2 FQGNSA. Time point denoted: pretreatment peripheral blood. Generated by immunoSEQ multiplex PCR, the TCRdb table keeps only in-frame clones and is missing some. The profile shows about 87,000 clones, roughly 84% of them singletons. This rearrangement joins TRBV7-2 to TRBJ2-3; 9 positions match TRBD2. The origin of this receptor is a man aged 55 to 70 with urothelial cancer. Sequencing was performed on PBMCs, taken around atezolizumab (anti-PD-L1) treatment. This chain's CDR3 is CASSARSGTSLTDTQYF. The CDR3 coding sequence is TGTGCCAGCAGCGCCCGAAGCGGGACTAGCCTCACAGATACGCAGTATTTT.